The 29 T cell receptor beta chains in this list originate from one sample, sequenced in a study of T cell changes during pregnancy in multiple sclerosis. Profiling relied on immunoSEQ multiplex PCR, and the TCRdb table lists in-frame clones only, not all of them. Of 55,000 to 75,000 clones detected, about 91% appear once; the ten largest clones hold more than 1.1%. The sample in question was peripheral blood, obtained after pregnancy. Receptor source: a female donor with multiple sclerosis, enrolled in a pregnancy study.

The rearrangement links TRBV6-1 to TRBJ2-7; TRBD1 matches 9 bases. CDR3 length equals 19 residues. Per germline, CDR1 MNHNS and CDR2 SASEGT. V dropped 4 bases and J dropped 1; count of bases not matched to a gene: 17. This CDR3 reads CASSAIGLRDRAWSYEQYF. The DNA for the CDR3 is TGTGCCAGCAGTGCGATAGGGCTCCGGGACAGGGCTTGGTCCTACGAGCAGTACTTC.

The chain is built from TRBV2 and TRBJ2-5, with TRBD2 matching over 11 bases. V lost 11 bases and J lost 5; bases outside the gene matches: 16. The CDR3 sequence is 16 residues long. Germline lookup yields CDR1 SNHLY and CDR2 FYNNEI. The CDR3, as DNA: TGTGCCCCGGGAAGGGCTAGCGGGAGGAACTGGGAGACCCAGTACTTC. This translates into CAPGRASGRNWETQYF.

The V and J genes are TRBV4-2 and TRBJ2-4; 12 bases map to TRBD2. CDR1 is LGHNA, CDR2 YNFKEQ, per germline. J was trimmed by 12 bases and V by 0 bases; bases with no gene match: 12. The CDR3 extends over 17 amino acids. CDR3 region: CASSQEASGRAVHPQYF. The CDR3 DNA is TGTGCCAGCAGCCAAGAGGCTAGCGGGAGGGCCGTCCATCCTCAGTACTTC.

The genes are TRBV9 and TRBJ2-3, with TRBD2 as a possible D gene (6 bases). The V end lost 0 bases, the J end lost 2 bases, and 13 bases lay between the germline ends. CDR1 is SGDLS and CDR2 is YYNGEE in the germline V gene. The CDR3 is made up of 16 amino acids. The CDR3: CASSVGDSHPTDTQYF. The CDR3 bases are TGTGCCAGCAGCGTAGGGGACTCACACCCCACAGATACGCAGTATTTT.

The rearrangement joins TRBV7-9 to TRBJ2-7, with D possibly matching TRBD2 (6 bases). This CDR3 spans 16 amino acids. CDR1 and CDR2 (germline): SEHNR, FQNEAQ (reference sequence). V was shortened by 4 bases and J by 4 bases, with 20 bases between the two germline ends. The CDR3 DNA reads as TGTGCCAGCAGCTCCTCCGGCGGGGCTACTGAGTACGAGCAGTACTTC. It specifies CASSSSGGATEYEQYF.

The chain combines TRBV2 with TRBJ2-7; D is ambiguous. V was pared by 2 bases and J by 3 bases, with 11 bases between. There are 14 residues in the CDR3. CDR1 and CDR2 (germline): SNHLY, FYNNEI. CDR3 bases: TGTGCCAGCAGTGAACGTTTCGGTTACTACGAGCAGTACTTC. Encoded protein: CASSERFGYYEQYF. Combining the CDR3 with reference TRBV2 and TRBJ2-7 gives the whole variable domain EPEVTQTPSHQVTQMGQEVILRCVPISNHLYFYWYRQILGQKVEFLVSFYNNEISEKSEIFDDQFSVERPDGSNFTLKIRSTKLEDSAMYFCASSERFGYYEQYFGPGTRLTVT.

The rearrangement links TRBV4-3 to TRBJ1-2, with 8 bases lining up with TRBD1. With 0 bases clipped from V and 6 bases from J, the junction kept 6 bases outside the gene matches. The CDR3 covers 15 residues. Germline V CDR1 and CDR2: LGHNA, YSLEER. The CDR3 region is CASSQDRNRGNGYTF. The CDR3 nucleotides are TGCGCCAGCAGCCAAGATCGGAACAGGGGGAATGGCTACACCTTC.

This chain connects TRBV19 to TRBJ1-1; TRBD1 matches at 9 bases. Losses at the gene ends were 3 bases for V and 11 bases for J; bases not matched to a gene: 19. Germline assignment: CDR1 LNHDA and CDR2 SQIVND (reference sequence). The CDR3 spans 17 residues. The CDR3 DNA reads TGTGCCAGTAGTATGGGTACCGGGACAGGGACGGTACAGGAGGCTTTCTTT. Translated, it gives CASSMGTGTGTVQEAFF.

This chain joins TRBV5-1 and TRBJ2-3, with 9 bases matching TRBD2. The CDR3 contains 16 residues. Germline CDR1 reads SGHRS; CDR2 reads YFSETQ. V was clipped by 4 bases and J by 0 bases; unmatched bases: 6. Written as DNA, the CDR3 is TGCGCCAGCAGCCCCGCGGGAGGGCGTAGCACAGATACGCAGTATTTT. It yields the protein CASSPAGGRSTDTQYF. Looking up the rest from reference TRBV5-1 and TRBJ2-3 gives the full variable domain: KAGVTQTPRYLIKTRGQQVTLSCSPISGHRSVSWYQQTPGQGLQFLFEYFSETQRNKGNFPGRFSGRQFSNSRSEMNVSTLELGDSALYLCASSPAGGRSTDTQYFGPGTRLTVL.

V usage is TRBV10-1 and J usage is TRBJ1-2; a possible D gene is TRBD1 (6 bases). V lost 5 bases to trimming and J lost 4 bases, with 11 bases between them. CDR1 and CDR2 (germline): WNHNN, SYGVQD (reference sequence). This CDR3 has 13 amino acids. CDR3 sequence (DNA): TGCGCCAGCAGTCCCGGGACAACCTATGGCTACACCTTC. Its protein is CASSPGTTYGYTF.

The rearrangement links TRBV5-1 to TRBJ1-1; a weak D match, TRBD1 (6 bases). The V end lost 4 bases, the J end lost 0 bases, and 22 bases lay between the germline ends. Per the germline V gene, CDR1 is SGHRS and CDR2 is YFSETQ. The CDR3 sequence is 18 residues long. CDR3 DNA sequence: TGCGCCAGCAGCCCAATGGCGACAGGAACTTTCATGAACACTGAAGCTTTCTTT. Amino acids: CASSPMATGTFMNTEAFF.

The V gene is TRBV6-1, the J gene TRBJ2-7, with 8 bases lining up with TRBD2. CDR3 length: 14 amino acids. CDR1 MNHNS and CDR2 SASEGT come from the germline V gene. After removal of 2 bases from V and 11 bases from J, the junction contained 11 bases not matched to a gene. The DNA for the CDR3 is TGTGCCAGCAGTGAACGGCTAGCGGGTCCGTGGGAGTACTTC. Its translation is CASSERLAGPWEYF.

The chain joins TRBV5-5 to TRBJ2-1; D possibly corresponds to TRBD1 (5 bases). CDR3 size: 15 residues. Germline V gives CDR1 SGHKS, CDR2 YYEKEE (reference sequence). V was shortened by 0 bases and J by 1 base, with 8 bases between the two germline ends. CDR3 sequence: CASSLAPGSYNEQFF. As DNA, the CDR3 is TGTGCCAGCAGCTTGGCTCCAGGGTCCTACAATGAGCAGTTCTTC.

The genes are TRBV5-1 and TRBJ2-3; D is uncertain. Germline lookup yields CDR1 SGHRS and CDR2 YFSETQ. The CDR3 extends over 15 amino acids. The V and J ends lost 1 base and 2 bases respectively, with 11 bases between them. CDR3 region: CASSLFGQTTDTQYF. The CDR3 coding sequence is TGCGCCAGCAGCTTGTTTGGGCAGACCACAGATACGCAGTATTTT.

This rearrangement joins TRBV6-6 to TRBJ1-1; TRBD1 might be the D (6 bases). Trimming left V 0 bases short and J 1 base short, with 9 bases between. This CDR3 has 15 residues. CDR1 is MNHNY, CDR2 SVGAGI, per germline (reference sequence). CDR3 sequence: CASSYSPGQNTEAFF. As DNA, the CDR3 is TGTGCCAGCAGTTACTCACCGGGACAGAACACTGAAGCTTTCTTT.

The V gene is TRBV9, the J gene TRBJ2-3; the match to TRBD2 covers 12 bases. Germline assignment: CDR1 SGDLS and CDR2 YYNGEE. V lost 4 bases and J lost 7; bases outside the gene matches: 10. The CDR3 extends over 16 amino acids. CDR3 sequence reads: CASSTKTSGSFYTQYF. The CDR3 nucleotides read TGTGCCAGCAGCACCAAGACTAGCGGGAGTTTTTATACGCAGTATTTT.

J is TRBJ1-2 and V is TRBV5-1, with D tentatively TRBD1 (5 bases). The V gene lost 0 bases and the J gene lost 10 bases, with 19 bases spanning the gap. The CDR3 consists of 15 residues. CDR1 and CDR2 (germline): SGHRS, YFSETQ. CDR3 bases: TGCGCCAGCAGCTTGGGGATTGTGCAGGGTTCTGCCTACACCTTC. Its translation: CASSLGIVQGSAYTF. Combining the CDR3 with reference TRBV5-1 and TRBJ1-2 gives the whole variable domain KAGVTQTPRYLIKTRGQQVTLSCSPISGHRSVSWYQQTPGQGLQFLFEYFSETQRNKGNFPGRFSGRQFSNSRSEMNVSTLELGDSALYLCASSLGIVQGSAYTFGSGTRLTVV.

This chain joins TRBV18 and TRBJ2-5; D is possibly TRBD2 (5 bases). This CDR3 region has 16 residues. The V end lost 0 bases, the J end lost 4 bases, and 15 bases lay between the germline ends. CDR1 is KGHSH, CDR2 LQKENI, per germline. The DNA for the CDR3 is TGTGCCAGCTCACCACCGAACCTCGGGGTGGCAGAGACCCAGTACTTC. Translation: CASSPPNLGVAETQYF.

The chain joins TRBV29-1 to TRBJ1-2, with D perhaps TRBD1 (6 bases). CDR1 SQVTM and CDR2 ANQGSEA come from the germline V gene. The germline V and J ends were trimmed by 7 bases and 7 bases, with 19 bases remaining between them. The CDR3 has 13 residues. DNA of the CDR3: TGCAGCGCCCATGGGGGCGTCGGTGGTGGCTACACCTTC. Protein sequence: CSAHGGVGGGYTF.

This chain links TRBV11-2 with TRBJ1-2, with 7 bases aligning to TRBD1. With 5 bases clipped from V and 2 bases from J, the junction kept 14 bases outside the gene matches. The CDR3 length is 17 residues. The germline V gene encodes CDR1 SGHAT and CDR2 FQNNGV. CDR3 coding DNA: TGTGCCAGCAGCCTAATCTCCGAACAGGGGAGGAACTATGGCTACACCTTC. Amino acid sequence: CASSLISEQGRNYGYTF.

The chain links TRBV18 to TRBJ2-4, with D unclear. The CDR3 extends over 15 amino acids. The germline V and J ends were trimmed by 6 bases and 1 base, with 13 bases remaining between them. Germline-derived CDR1 and CDR2 are KGHSH and LQKENI. In DNA form, the CDR3 reads TGTGCCAGCTCGCCCAAGACTCTGGCCAAAAACATTCAGTACTTC. Translated, it gives CASSPKTLAKNIQYF.

This clone occurred once. J is TRBJ2-2 and V is TRBV6-5; a possible D gene is TRBD2 (7 bases). The germline V gene encodes CDR1 MNHEY and CDR2 SVGAGI. The germline V and J ends were trimmed by 8 bases and 6 bases, with 19 bases remaining between them. This CDR3 is 15 amino acids long. The CDR3 protein is CASRGGGGLAGELFF. The CDR3 region has the DNA TGTGCCAGCCGGGGAGGGGGGGGCTTAGCCGGGGAGCTGTTTTTT.

The chain links TRBV6-1 to TRBJ2-1, with 9 bases that match TRBD2. This CDR3 comprises 16 residues. The germline V gene has CDR1 MNHNS and CDR2 SASEGT. Trimming at V came to 3 bases and at J to 0 bases, leaving 3 bases not matched to a gene. The CDR3 region has the DNA TGTGCCAGCAGTGACCTTAGCGGGAGCTCCTACAATGAGCAGTTCTTC. It is translated as CASSDLSGSSYNEQFF.

The chain is built from TRBV19 and TRBJ2-1; 11 positions match TRBD2. V lost 9 bases, J lost 7 bases, and 14 bases stayed unmatched. This CDR3 contains 16 residues. Per germline, CDR1 LNHDA and CDR2 SQIVND (reference sequence). CDR3 nucleotide sequence: TGTGCCAGCCACGTAGCGGGAGGGCCTGGTGGAAATGAGCAGTTCTTC. Its translation: CASHVAGGPGGNEQFF.

The chain carries TRBV12-5 and TRBJ1-4; possible D gene TRBD1, 6 bases. Germline V gene lookup returns CDR1 LGHNT and CDR2 FRNRAP. V shed 2 bases and J shed 5 bases, with 9 bases lying between them. This CDR3 has 14 amino acids. The CDR3 spells CASGLQGRNEKLFF. The CDR3 DNA sequence: TGTGCTAGTGGTTTGCAGGGGCGAAATGAAAAACTGTTTTTT.

The J gene is TRBJ1-5, the V gene TRBV28; TRBD1 agrees at 9 bases. The CDR3 totals 18 residues. V lost 3 bases, J lost 0 bases, and 9 bases stayed unmatched. Per the germline V gene, CDR1 is MDHEN and CDR2 is SYDVKM. In DNA form, the CDR3 reads TGTGCCAGCAGTTTGACAGGGGGAGACCTATATAGCAATCAGCCCCAGCATTTT. Translation: CASSLTGGDLYSNQPQHF.

CDR3 residues: CASSLDVAASGRVEQYF. The CDR3 DNA reads TGTGCCAGCAGCTTAGATGTTGCGGCTAGCGGGAGGGTCGAGCAGTACTTC. The chain employs TRBV11-2 and TRBJ2-7; TRBD2 matches at 12 bases. The CDR3 is 17 amino acids. Germline V CDR1 and CDR2: SGHAT, FQNNGV. J gave up 6 bases and V 0 bases, and 9 bases lay outside the gene matches. Full variable domain (outside the CDR3, taken from reference TRBV11-2 and TRBJ2-7): EAGVAQSPRYKIIEKRQSVAFWCNPISGHATLYWYQQILGQGPKLLIQFQNNGVVDDSQLPKDRFSAERLKGVDSTLKIQPAKLEDSAVYLCASSLDVAASGRVEQYFGPGTRLTVT.

This chain connects TRBV6-6 to TRBJ1-1; TRBD1 agrees at 7 bases. This CDR3 is 14 amino acids long. Germline V gene sequence: CDR1 MNHNY, CDR2 SVGAGI (reference sequence). Trimming took 4 bases from V and 6 from J; bases not matched to a gene: 8. The CDR3 nucleotides are TGTGCCAGCAGTTTTTCGGACAGGTGGGCTGAAGCTTTCTTT. Its translation: CASSFSDRWAEAFF.

This clone was found once. The chain joins TRBV28 to TRBJ1-4; D call uncertain. The CDR3 sequence is 13 residues long. Between the trimmed V and J ends, which lost 6 bases and 7 bases, there was a span of 12 bases. Germline-derived CDR1 and CDR2 are MDHEN and SYDVKM. CDR3 residues: CASSSIEAEKLFF. CDR3 coding DNA: TGTGCCAGCAGCTCAATAGAAGCTGAAAAACTGTTTTTT.